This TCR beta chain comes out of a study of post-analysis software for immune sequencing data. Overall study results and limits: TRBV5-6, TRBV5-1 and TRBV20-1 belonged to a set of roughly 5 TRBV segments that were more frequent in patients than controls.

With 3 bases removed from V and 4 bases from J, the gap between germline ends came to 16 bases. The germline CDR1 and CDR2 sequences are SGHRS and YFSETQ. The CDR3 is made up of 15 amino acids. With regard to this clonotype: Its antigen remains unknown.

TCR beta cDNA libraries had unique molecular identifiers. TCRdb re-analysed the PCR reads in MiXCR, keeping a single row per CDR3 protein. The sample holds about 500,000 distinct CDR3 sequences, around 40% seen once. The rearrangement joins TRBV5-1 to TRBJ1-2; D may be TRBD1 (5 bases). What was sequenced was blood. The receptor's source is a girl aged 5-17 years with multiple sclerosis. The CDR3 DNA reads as TGCGCCAGCAGCTCTGGGGGAGGTGGGGCCTATGGCTACACCTTC. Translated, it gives CASSSGGGGAYGYTF. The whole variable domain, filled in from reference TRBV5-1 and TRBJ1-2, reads KAGVTQTPRYLIKTRGQQVTLSCSPISGHRSVSWYQQTPGQGLQFLFEYFSETQRNKGNFPGRFSGRQFSNSRSEMNVSTLELGDSALYLCASSSGGGGAYGYTFGSGTRLTVV.